Below, 31 T cell receptor beta chains from the same sample are listed, as sequenced in a study of brain T cells in children with intractable seizures. The protocol was immunoSEQ multiplex PCR, while the TCRdb copy is restricted to in-frame clones and leaves out a portion. The sample records approximately 110,000 clones, 85% to 95% being singletons. The specimen comprised peripheral blood, sampled at surgery. Receptor source: a boy under two years old with hemimegalencephaly and intractable seizures.

This chain joins TRBV7-2 and TRBJ2-3, with 7 nucleotides matching TRBD2. Germline V gives CDR1 SGHTA, CDR2 FQGNSA. V lost 1 base to trimming and J lost 6 bases; unmatched junction nucleotides: 4. The CDR3 totals 14 residues. The CDR3 nucleotides are TGTGCCAGCAGCTTAGGGACTAGAGCGGATACGCAGTATTTT. This gives the protein CASSLGTRADTQYF.

The chain employs TRBV15 and TRBJ1-1, with unresolved D. The V end was cut by 0 bases, the J end by 8 bases, with 19 bases between. This CDR3 has 16 amino acids. Germline V lookup: CDR1 LNHNV, CDR2 YYDKDF (reference sequence). DNA for the CDR3: TGTGCCACCAGCAGAGATCTGGGGAGCAGTTCCATCGAAGCTTTCTTT. The encoded protein is CATSRDLGSSSIEAFF. Drawing the rest from reference TRBV15 and TRBJ1-1, the complete variable domain is DAMVIQNPRYQVTQFGKPVTLSCSQTLNHNVMYWYQQKSSQAPKLLFHYYDKDFNNEADTPDNFQSRRPNTSFCFLDIRSPGLGDTAMYLCATSRDLGSSSIEAFFGQGTRLTVV.

This chain joins TRBV12-3 or TRBV12-4 and TRBJ2-7; unclear D gene. Between the trimmed V and J ends, which lost 3 bases and 3 bases, there was a span of 9 bases. This CDR3 has 13 amino acids. The CDR3 bases are TGTGCCAGCAGTTTCATACACGGCTACGAGCAGTACTTC. It translates to CASSFIHGYEQYF.

This clone came up a few times. This chain links TRBV28 with TRBJ1-6; D might be TRBD1 (5 bases). Trimming shortened V by 10 bases and J by 10 bases, and 23 bases separated the two germline ends. This CDR3 spans 15 amino acids. CDR1 and CDR2 from the germline V gene are MDHEN and SYDVKM. In DNA form, the CDR3 reads TGTGCCATAACCGACAGTCCCTCCTACAGCTCACCCCTCCACTTT. It specifies CAITDSPSYSSPLHF. Full variable domain (outside the CDR3, taken from reference TRBV28 and TRBJ1-6): DVKVTQSSRYLVKRTGEKVFLECVQDMDHENMFWYRQDPGLGLRLIYFSYDVKMKEKGDIPEGYSVSREKKERFSLILESASTNQTSMYLCAITDSPSYSSPLHFGNGTRLTVT.

This chain joins TRBV28 and TRBJ1-1; D remains unclear. This CDR3 comprises 16 residues. The V gene lost 4 bases and the J gene lost 0 bases, with 15 bases spanning the gap. The germline CDR1 and CDR2 sequences are MDHEN and SYDVKM. The CDR3 protein is CASSSRLKQMNTEAFF. CDR3 in DNA: TGTGCCAGCAGTTCCCGTTTAAAACAGATGAACACTGAAGCTTTCTTT.

J is TRBJ2-7 and V is TRBV19, with 10 bases that match TRBD2. Looked up from germline, CDR1 is LNHDA and CDR2 is SQIVND (reference sequence). The CDR3 consists of 16 residues. Losses at the gene ends were 3 bases for V and 3 bases for J; bases not matched to a gene: 8. The CDR3 nucleotides read TGTGCCAGTAGTATGAGTCTAGCGGGAGTTGTCTACGAGCAGTACTTC. Translating gives CASSMSLAGVVYEQYF. Based on the CDR3 plus reference TRBV19 and TRBJ2-7, the full variable domain is DGGITQSPKYLFRKEGQNVTLSCEQNLNHDAMYWYRQDPGQGLRLIYYSQIVNDFQKGDIAEGYSVSREKKESFPLTVTSAQKNPTAFYLCASSMSLAGVVYEQYFGPGTRLTVT.

CDR3 nucleotides: TGTGCCAGCAGCGGACAGGGAAGGGCTAATGAAAAACTGTTTTTT. Protein: CASSGQGRANEKLFF. The rearrangement links TRBV9 to TRBJ1-4; 7 bases line up with TRBD1. The CDR3 spans 15 residues. CDR1 and CDR2 from the germline V gene are SGDLS and YYNGEE. The V segment lost 3 bases and the J segment 3 bases; nucleotides outside the gene matches: 5.

This sequence joins TRBV18 and TRBJ1-5; no firm D call. From germline, CDR1 is KGHSH and CDR2 LQKENI. This CDR3 region has 13 residues. With 3 bases removed from V and 7 bases from J, the gap between germline ends came to 10 bases. CDR3 in amino acids: CASSPARGQPQHF. DNA for the CDR3: TGTGCCAGCTCACCCGCCCGGGGACAGCCCCAGCATTTT.

The chain links TRBV5-4 to TRBJ1-4; D remains unclear. The CDR3 loop spans 13 amino acids. Germline V gives CDR1 SGHNT, CDR2 YYREEE (reference sequence). The V end was cut by 0 bases, the J end by 5 bases, with 5 bases between. CDR3 in DNA: TGTGCCAGCAGCTTGGTGGGGAATGAAAAACTGTTTTTT. Protein sequence: CASSLVGNEKLFF.

This chain connects TRBV28 to TRBJ2-5; 14 nucleotides line up with TRBD2. The V segment lost 6 bases and the J segment 4 bases; nucleotides outside the gene matches: 10. CDR1 is MDHEN and CDR2 is SYDVKM in the germline V gene. The CDR3 covers 17 residues. CDR3 DNA sequence: TGTGCCAGCAGCCCCTGGGGACTAGCGGGAGTCGGAGAGACCCAGTACTTC. Protein sequence: CASSPWGLAGVGETQYF.

The V and J genes are TRBV7-2 and TRBJ2-7; D is ambiguous. The V end lost 3 bases, the J end lost 4 bases, and 4 bases lay between the germline ends. CDR1 and CDR2 from the germline V gene are SGHTA and FQGNSA. CDR3 length equals 11 residues. CDR3 amino acids: CASSFKYEQYF. The DNA for the CDR3 is TGTGCCAGCAGCTTTAAATACGAGCAGTACTTC.

J is TRBJ2-1 and V is TRBV27; a weak D match, TRBD1 (6 bases). CDR1 is MNHEY, CDR2 SMNVEV, per germline (reference sequence). V was trimmed by 6 bases and J by 5 bases, leaving 11 bases between them. The CDR3 extends over 13 amino acids. In DNA, the CDR3 is TGTGCCAGCAGGAGGACAGTCAACAATGAGCAGTTCTTC. Amino acids: CASRRTVNNEQFF.

This chain connects TRBV18 to TRBJ2-5; D perhaps matches TRBD2 (6 bases). The CDR3 runs to 15 residues. Germline V lookup: CDR1 KGHSH, CDR2 LQKENI. V was cut by 2 bases and J by 1 base, with 11 bases left in between. Here the CDR3 reads CASSPMEGLQETQYF. CDR3 DNA: TGTGCCAGCTCACCAATGGAGGGTCTCCAAGAGACCCAGTACTTC.

This rearrangement joins TRBV19 to TRBJ2-1; 9 bases agree with TRBD2. With V trimmed by 0 bases and J by 2 bases, 5 bases remained unmatched. The germline V gene has CDR1 LNHDA and CDR2 SQIVND (reference sequence). CDR3 length equals 17 residues. This CDR3 is CASSIDRAGGPYNEQFF. The CDR3 DNA follows: TGTGCCAGTAGTATAGACAGGGCGGGAGGGCCCTACAATGAGCAGTTCTTC.

The gene calls are TRBV30 and TRBJ2-5; D ambiguous. V lost 4 bases, J lost 8 bases, and 20 bases lay in between. The CDR3 is 14 residues long. Looked up from germline, CDR1 is GTSNPN and CDR2 is SVGIG (reference sequence). CDR3 protein: CAWNNGIVQGTQYF. The CDR3 DNA reads TGTGCCTGGAATAACGGCATAGTTCAAGGTACCCAGTACTTC.

This chain connects TRBV18 to TRBJ1-1; 8 nucleotides match TRBD1. The CDR3 loop spans 16 amino acids. Germline CDR1 KGHSH, CDR2 LQKENI. V gave up 4 bases and J gave up 0 bases; unmatched junction bases: 7. The CDR3 nucleotides are TGTGCCAGCTCACGGACAGGGAAGCGGTTGAACACTGAAGCTTTCTTT. It specifies CASSRTGKRLNTEAFF.

The rearrangement joins TRBV28 to TRBJ1-6; TRBD1 aligns across 9 bases. J was trimmed by 8 bases and V by 2 bases; bases with no gene match: 4. The germline V gene encodes CDR1 MDHEN and CDR2 SYDVKM. CDR3 size: 15 residues. The chain's CDR3 is CASSLGDRDHSPLHF. CDR3 in DNA: TGTGCCAGCAGTTTAGGGGACAGGGATCATTCACCCCTCCACTTT. The variable domain in full, completed from reference TRBV28 and TRBJ1-6, reads DVKVTQSSRYLVKRTGEKVFLECVQDMDHENMFWYRQDPGLGLRLIYFSYDVKMKEKGDIPEGYSVSREKKERFSLILESASTNQTSMYLCASSLGDRDHSPLHFGNGTRLTVT.

The chain links TRBV19 to TRBJ1-3, with D perhaps TRBD1 (5 bases). Germline loops: CDR1 LNHDA, CDR2 SQIVND (reference sequence). CDR3 length equals 14 residues. Trimming stripped 7 bases from V and 4 bases from J, with 14 bases between. The CDR3 region is CASKFQGAGNTIYF. The CDR3 DNA follows: TGTGCCAGTAAGTTCCAGGGAGCAGGAAACACCATATATTTT.

This clone has just one count. The chain recombines TRBV19 with TRBJ2-5; 11 bases fit TRBD2. The germline CDR1 and CDR2 sequences are LNHDA and SQIVND (reference sequence). J was trimmed by 2 bases and V by 5 bases; bases with no gene match: 4. This CDR3 is 15 amino acids long. CDR3: CASSSSGRPQETQYF. CDR3 bases: TGTGCCAGTAGTTCTAGCGGGAGGCCTCAAGAGACCCAGTACTTC.

The rearrangement joins TRBV28 to TRBJ2-3; maybe TRBD2 (6 bases). The ends were cut back, 2 bases at V and 2 bases at J, with 14 bases in the middle. The germline CDR1 and CDR2 sequences are MDHEN and SYDVKM. The CDR3 covers 16 residues. CDR3 protein: CASSLVASEATDTQYF. Here the CDR3 DNA reads TGTGCCAGCAGTTTAGTCGCTAGCGAGGCCACAGATACGCAGTATTTT.

The rearrangement joins TRBV12-3 or TRBV12-4 to TRBJ2-5; D is uncertain. This CDR3 has 13 amino acids. V shed 3 bases and J shed 5 bases, with 10 bases lying between them. The CDR3, as DNA: TGTGCCAGCAGTTTTTCCCCCAGGGAGACCCAGTACTTC. It specifies CASSFSPRETQYF.

The V and J genes are TRBV5-4 and TRBJ2-7, with D hard to call. The V gene's germline CDR1 is SGHNT and CDR2 YYREEE (reference sequence). The V gene lost 0 bases and the J gene lost 1 base, with 5 bases spanning the gap. This CDR3 spans 13 amino acids. The CDR3 region is CASSLGQSYEQYF. CDR3 coding DNA: TGTGCCAGCAGCTTGGGGCAGTCCTACGAGCAGTACTTC.

The chain has TRBV27 and TRBJ2-7; no firm D call. The ends were cut back, 2 bases at V and 6 bases at J, with 14 bases in the middle. This CDR3 is 14 amino acids long. Germline V gene lookup returns CDR1 MNHEY and CDR2 SMNVEV (reference sequence). This chain's CDR3 is CASSLLNSPVEQYF. The CDR3 DNA is TGTGCCAGCAGTTTACTGAACTCTCCGGTCGAGCAGTACTTC.

The chain recombines TRBV14 with TRBJ2-3; TRBD2 matches 15 bases. This CDR3 contains 18 residues. CDR1 is SGHDN, CDR2 FVKESK, per germline. The ends lost 5 bases at V and 1 base at J; junction bases unmatched: 7. CDR3 protein: CASSFPGLAGGRTDTQYF. The CDR3 bases are TGTGCCAGCAGCTTCCCGGGACTAGCGGGAGGACGCACAGATACGCAGTATTTT.

The rearrangement uses TRBV4-1 and TRBJ2-5, with 13 nucleotides matching TRBD2. Per the germline V gene, CDR1 is MGHRA and CDR2 is YSYEKL. The length of the CDR3 is 20 residues. Losses at the gene ends were 4 bases for V and 7 bases for J; bases not matched to a gene: 21. In DNA form, the CDR3 reads TGCGCCAGCAGCCTAAAGGTCCGACAGGGGACTAGCGGGGTTTCATCGACCCAGTACTTC. This sequence encodes CASSLKVRQGTSGVSSTQYF.

The chain has TRBV19 and TRBJ2-7; TRBD2 agrees at 7 bases. CDR3 length equals 14 residues. J lost 10 bases, V lost 4 bases, and 13 bases had no gene match. CDR1 LNHDA and CDR2 SQIVND come from the germline V gene (reference sequence). CDR3 sequence: CASSTPPRLAPQYF. The CDR3 nucleotides read TGTGCCAGTAGTACCCCCCCTCGACTAGCTCCCCAGTACTTC.

The V gene is TRBV5-3, the J gene TRBJ1-5; 7 nucleotides align to TRBD1. TRBV5-3 is designated an ORF whose function remains uncertain. The length of the CDR3 is 19 residues. V lost 4 bases, J lost 6 bases, and 22 bases stayed unmatched. The CDR3 loop is CARSVQNRGFIYMSQPQHF. The DNA of the CDR3 is TGTGCCAGAAGCGTTCAAAACAGGGGTTTCATATATATGAGTCAGCCCCAGCATTTT.

The chain carries TRBV12-3 or TRBV12-4 and TRBJ1-2; D remains ambiguous. Between the trimmed V and J ends, which lost 4 bases and 4 bases, there was a span of 10 bases. The CDR3 loop spans 13 amino acids. DNA for the CDR3: TGTGCCAGCAGTTCCCTGGCCGGCTATGGCTACACCTTC. Protein: CASSSLAGYGYTF.

The chain couples TRBV11-3 to TRBJ2-1, with TRBD2 identical over 10 bases. Germline V CDR1 and CDR2: SGHNT, YENEEA. The CDR3 sequence is 18 residues long. The V gene end was trimmed by 1 base and the J gene end by 0 bases; junction bases not matched to a gene: 6. The CDR3 protein is CASSLVGSSGSSYNEQFF. CDR3 coding DNA: TGTGCCAGCAGCTTAGTTGGGTCTAGCGGGAGCTCCTACAATGAGCAGTTCTTC.

J is TRBJ1-2 and V is TRBV11-3; D unresolved. CDR1 is SGHNT, CDR2 YENEEA, per germline. Trimming left V 4 bases short and J 7 bases short, with 13 bases between. This CDR3 region has 13 residues. This CDR3 is CASSSAVGGGYTF. The CDR3, as DNA: TGTGCCAGCAGCTCCGCGGTGGGTGGTGGCTACACCTTC.

The chain is built from TRBV5-1 and TRBJ2-1; TRBD2 is a possible D gene (6 bases). CDR3 length: 14 amino acids. With 4 bases removed from V and 4 bases from J, the gap between germline ends came to 12 bases. Germline V CDR1 and CDR2: SGHRS, YFSETQ. The CDR3 loop is CASSGGGGYNEQFF. CDR3 DNA: TGCGCCAGCAGCGGGGGAGGAGGTTACAATGAGCAGTTCTTC.